These 13 T cell receptor beta chains were sequenced from one sample in a study of blood T cell repertoires in COVID-19. Sequencing used immunoSEQ multiplex PCR; TCRdb keeps in-frame clones, though not all of them. The sample lists some 310,000 clones, 85% to 90% occurring once. The sequencing input was peripheral blood. These receptors all come from a woman aged 40 to 49 with COVID-19, enrolled during active disease.

The chain couples TRBV28 to TRBJ2-3; TRBD2 aligns across 11 bases. This CDR3 spans 16 amino acids. CDR1 is MDHEN, CDR2 SYDVKM, per germline. V shed 4 bases and J 8 bases; nucleotides not matched to a gene: 11. The CDR3 here is CASSSTSGTPQPTQYF. DNA for the CDR3: TGTGCCAGCAGTTCGACTAGCGGGACCCCGCAACCTACGCAGTATTTT.

Comments on this clone: Other DNA sequences in the sample encode the same CDR3. This chain joins TRBV5-1 and TRBJ2-5; 8 bases align to TRBD1. The CDR3 consists of 13 residues. The germline gives CDR1 SGHRS, CDR2 YFSETQ. The trim removed 2 bases at V and 4 bases at J, leaving 1 base unmatched. This CDR3 is CASSFGQGETQYF. CDR3 nucleotide sequence: TGCGCCAGCAGCTTTGGACAGGGAGAGACCCAGTACTTC.

There are a few counts of this clone. The chain uses TRBV12-3 or TRBV12-4 and TRBJ2-3; D remains unclear. This CDR3 spans 13 amino acids. V lost 6 bases, J lost 2 bases, and 9 bases lay in between. CDR3 region: CASRSSTTDTQYF. In nucleotides, the CDR3 is TGTGCCAGCAGAAGTAGTACCACAGATACGCAGTATTTT.

The V gene is TRBV5-1, the J gene TRBJ2-1; D unresolved. Between the trimmed V and J ends, which lost 0 bases and 5 bases, there was a span of 15 bases. Germline V gene data show CDR1 as SGHRS and CDR2 as YFSETQ. This CDR3 spans 16 amino acids. CDR3 residues: CASSLGLRLYDNEQFF. CDR3 sequence (DNA): TGCGCCAGCAGCTTGGGACTGAGACTGTACGACAATGAGCAGTTCTTC.

V usage is TRBV27 and J usage is TRBJ1-1, with 10 nucleotides matching TRBD1. The V gene's germline CDR1 is MNHEY and CDR2 SMNVEV (reference sequence). With V trimmed by 6 bases and J by 2 bases, 6 bases remained unmatched. CDR3 length equals 15 residues. CDR3: CASSPDRGLNTEAFF. The CDR3 DNA follows: TGTGCCAGCAGCCCCGACAGGGGGCTAAACACTGAAGCTTTCTTT.

The sample holds a few counts of this clone. The chain links TRBV28 to TRBJ1-5; 8 bases fit TRBD1. The J segment lost 3 bases and the V segment lost 6 bases, leaving 13 bases of the junction unmatched. The CDR3 has 17 amino acids. Germline assignment: CDR1 MDHEN and CDR2 SYDVKM. CDR3 nucleotides: TGTGCCAGCAGGCCCAGGGACAGGCGATTATCCAATCAGCCCCAGCATTTT. It specifies CASRPRDRRLSNQPQHF.

V is TRBV7-9 and J is TRBJ1-3, with D uncertain. The length of the CDR3 is 15 residues. The V and J ends lost 5 bases and 0 bases respectively, with 11 bases between them. Germline V lookup: CDR1 SEHNR, CDR2 FQNEAQ (reference sequence). For the CDR3, the DNA is TGTGCCAGCAGCCACAGTGGCGCCTCTGGAAACACCATATATTTT. Translating gives CASSHSGASGNTIYF.

This chain uses TRBV12-3 or TRBV12-4 with TRBJ2-7; 8 nucleotides line up with TRBD1. Trimming took 0 bases from V and 8 from J; bases not matched to a gene: 3. This CDR3 spans 13 amino acids. CDR3 loop: CASSLADRGKQYF. As DNA, the CDR3 is TGTGCCAGCAGTTTAGCCGACAGGGGAAAGCAGTACTTC.

This chain connects TRBV28 to TRBJ2-7, with 10 bases fitting TRBD1. This CDR3 is built from 14 residues. V shed 5 bases and J 5 bases; nucleotides not matched to a gene: 6. Looked up from germline, CDR1 is MDHEN and CDR2 is SYDVKM. CDR3 residues: CASSPGQGRNEQYF. As DNA, the CDR3 is TGTGCCAGCAGTCCGGGACAGGGGAGGAACGAGCAGTACTTC.

The chain uses TRBV4-1 and TRBJ1-4; D remains unclear. Germline CDR1 and CDR2: MGHRA and YSYEKL. This CDR3 is built from 15 residues. The ends were cut back, 4 bases at V and 0 bases at J, with 9 bases in the middle. The CDR3 nucleotides are TGCGCCAGCAGCCTCCGGGAGGCAACTAATGAAAAACTGTTTTTT. Its translation: CASSLREATNEKLFF.

This chain links TRBV5-6 with TRBJ2-7; D unclear. The CDR3 runs 12 residues. Germline loops: CDR1 SGHDT, CDR2 YYEEEE. Trimming took off 6 bases at V and 2 bases at J, with 9 bases between the two ends. The CDR3 region has the DNA TGTGCCAGCACCTCCCCAGCCTACGAGCAGTACTTC. Protein: CASTSPAYEQYF.

The chain carries TRBV11-2 and TRBJ1-1; possibly TRBD1 for D (5 bases). Germline V gene data show CDR1 as SGHAT and CDR2 as FQNNGV. The CDR3 loop spans 13 amino acids. V was shortened by 4 bases and J by 11 bases, with 17 bases between the two germline ends. Here the CDR3 DNA reads TGTGCCAGCAGCTACAGACAGCCGGCGGAGGCTTTCTTT. This codes for CASSYRQPAEAFF.

This clone appeared a few times. The chain is built from TRBV7-9 and TRBJ1-1; weak D call: TRBD1 (5 bases). CDR1 and CDR2 (germline): SEHNR, FQNEAQ (reference sequence). V was pared by 5 bases and J by 2 bases, with 18 bases between. The CDR3 spans 16 residues. The DNA for the CDR3 is TGTGCCAGCAGCCAGAATATGGGGCAGGACAACACTGAAGCTTTCTTT. Protein: CASSQNMGQDNTEAFF.